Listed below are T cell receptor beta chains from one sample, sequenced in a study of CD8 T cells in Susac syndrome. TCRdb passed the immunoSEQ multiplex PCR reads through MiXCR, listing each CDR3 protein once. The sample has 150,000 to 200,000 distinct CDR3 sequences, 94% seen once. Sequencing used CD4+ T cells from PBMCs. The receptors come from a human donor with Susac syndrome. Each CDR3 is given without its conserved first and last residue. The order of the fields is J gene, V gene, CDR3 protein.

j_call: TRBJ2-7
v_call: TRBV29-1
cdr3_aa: SVYDRDREKYEQY

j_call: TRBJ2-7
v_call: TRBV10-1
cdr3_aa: ASSEKTVSEQY

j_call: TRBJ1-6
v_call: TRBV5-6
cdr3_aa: ASSLRQGASPVYASPLH

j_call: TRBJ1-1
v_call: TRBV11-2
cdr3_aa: ASSLDRTKTEAF

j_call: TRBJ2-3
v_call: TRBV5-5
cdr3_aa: ASSLGAVGTLTDTQY

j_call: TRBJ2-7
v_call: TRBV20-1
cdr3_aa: SAQFPTRGYEQY

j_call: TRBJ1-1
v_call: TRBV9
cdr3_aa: ASSSIAGRHPEAF

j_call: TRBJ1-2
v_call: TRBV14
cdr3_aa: ASSQEYGYT

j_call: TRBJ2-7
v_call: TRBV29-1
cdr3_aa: SVGEGGAYEQY

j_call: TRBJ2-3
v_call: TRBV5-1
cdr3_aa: ASSLDVDTQY

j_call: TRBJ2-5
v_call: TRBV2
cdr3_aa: ASRQETQY

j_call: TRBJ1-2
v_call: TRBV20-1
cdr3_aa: SASPGDKDYGYT

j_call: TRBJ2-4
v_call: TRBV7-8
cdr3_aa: ASSFGTTLAKNIQY

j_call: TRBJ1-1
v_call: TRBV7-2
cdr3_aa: ASSKGGNTEAF

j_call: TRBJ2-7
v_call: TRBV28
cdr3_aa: ASSPGTGGLEQY

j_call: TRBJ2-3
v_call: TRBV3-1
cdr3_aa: ASSHPGLSTQY

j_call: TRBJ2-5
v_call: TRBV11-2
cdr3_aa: ASSLDGREQETQY

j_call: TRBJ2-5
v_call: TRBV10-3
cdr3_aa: AISDLTSGAGETQY

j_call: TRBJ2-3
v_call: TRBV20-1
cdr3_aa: SARDPGGATDTQY

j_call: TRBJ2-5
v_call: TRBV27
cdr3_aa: ASSSRAQETQY

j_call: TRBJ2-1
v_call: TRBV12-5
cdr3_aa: ASGPRQGVDNEQF

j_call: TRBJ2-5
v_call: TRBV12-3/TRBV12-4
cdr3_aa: ASSLGDRGGETQY

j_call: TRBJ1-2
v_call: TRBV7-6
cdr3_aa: ASSSRSHGYT

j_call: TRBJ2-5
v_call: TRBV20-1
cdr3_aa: SASRQGQETQY

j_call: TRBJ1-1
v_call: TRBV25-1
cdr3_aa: ASSSGQAEAF

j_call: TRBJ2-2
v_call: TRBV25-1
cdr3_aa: ASSFNTGELF

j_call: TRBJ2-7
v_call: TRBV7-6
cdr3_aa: ASSLAREYEQY

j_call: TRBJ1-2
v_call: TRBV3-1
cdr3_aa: ASSQDPGAYGGYT

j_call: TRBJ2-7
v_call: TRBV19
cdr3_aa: ASSMGPGETYEQY

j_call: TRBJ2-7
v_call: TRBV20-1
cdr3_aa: SATGLAGQY

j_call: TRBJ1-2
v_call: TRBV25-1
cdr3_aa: ASSESGGNMRGYT

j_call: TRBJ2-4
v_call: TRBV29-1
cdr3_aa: SVVGLGAKNIQY

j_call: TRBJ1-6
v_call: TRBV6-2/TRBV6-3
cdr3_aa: ASPNFGSSPLH

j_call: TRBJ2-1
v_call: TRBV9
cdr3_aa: ASSVEGAGAIYNEQF

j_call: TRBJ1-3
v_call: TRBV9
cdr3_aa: ASGKGPNTIY

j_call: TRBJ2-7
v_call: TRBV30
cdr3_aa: AWSDDVKDEQY

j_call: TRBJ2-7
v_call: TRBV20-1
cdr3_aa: SATTAYEQY

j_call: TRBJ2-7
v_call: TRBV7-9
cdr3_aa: ASSSEGRRVY

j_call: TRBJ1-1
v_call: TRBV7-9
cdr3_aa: ASSFDKIFTEAF

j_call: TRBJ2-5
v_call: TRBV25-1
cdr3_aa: ASSERRYQETQY

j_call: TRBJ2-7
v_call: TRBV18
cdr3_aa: ASSRGTSYEQY

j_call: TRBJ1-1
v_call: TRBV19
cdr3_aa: ASSTAMNTEAF

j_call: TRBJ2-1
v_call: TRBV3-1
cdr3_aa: ASSQVAGTGGNEQF

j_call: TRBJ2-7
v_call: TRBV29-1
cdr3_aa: SVGVLGGTEQY

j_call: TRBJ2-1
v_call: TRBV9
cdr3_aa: ASSVPPGGSSYNEQF

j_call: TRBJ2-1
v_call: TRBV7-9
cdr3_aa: ASSQPQAWNEQF

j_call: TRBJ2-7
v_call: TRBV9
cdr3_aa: ASSRDRYEQY

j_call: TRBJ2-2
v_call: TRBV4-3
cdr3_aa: ASSPLKDGSNTGELF

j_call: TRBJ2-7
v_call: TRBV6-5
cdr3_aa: ASSYSRPGAPYEQY

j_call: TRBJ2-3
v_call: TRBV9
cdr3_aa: ASSAGHYSTDTQY

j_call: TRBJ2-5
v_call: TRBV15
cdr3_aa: ATSMYWGETQY

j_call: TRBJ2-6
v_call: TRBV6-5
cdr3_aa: ASSYTQGTASGANVLT

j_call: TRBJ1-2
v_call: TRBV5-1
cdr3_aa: ASSLETNRYGYT

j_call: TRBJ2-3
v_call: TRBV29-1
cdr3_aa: SVEEARTDTQY